These 7 T cell receptor beta chains were all obtained from the same sample, sequenced in a study of Ad26.COV2.S vaccination and SARS-CoV-2 variants. Libraries were prepared by immunoSEQ multiplex PCR; TCRdb keeps only in-frame clonotypes and omits some of them. The sample consists of 350,000 to 500,000 clones, about nine tenths of them appearing once. Treatment defined: roughly 18 received Ad26.COV2.S at low or high dose, single or two shots; a few received placebo; per-sample allocation not given. Day 63 after the first vaccine or placebo injection was the time point for sampling. The source material was peripheral blood, sampled in a trial of Ad26.COV2.S vaccine versus placebo. The source of these receptors is a person between 18 and 65 years old who received the Ad26.COV2.S COVID-19 vaccine or a placebo.

This clone was seen repeatedly, ten times or more. The genes are TRBV11-3 and TRBJ2-1; 11 bases align to TRBD2. Germline V lookup: CDR1 SGHNT, CDR2 YENEEA. V lost 5 bases to trimming and J lost 0 bases; unmatched junction nucleotides: 9. The CDR3 has 18 residues. CDR3 amino acids: CASSKGLAEFSSYNEQFF. CDR3 DNA sequence: TGTGCCAGCAGCAAGGGACTAGCGGAATTTAGCTCCTACAATGAGCAGTTCTTC.

The chain couples TRBV4-3 to TRBJ2-3, with D possibly TRBD1 on 5 matching bases. CDR1 is LGHNA and CDR2 is YSLEER in the germline V gene. V lost 1 base and J 2 bases, leaving 10 bases between the germline ends. The length of the CDR3 is 15 residues. CDR3 sequence reads: CASSQAQGPTDTQYF. The CDR3 DNA sequence: TGCGCCAGCAGCCAAGCTCAGGGTCCCACAGATACGCAGTATTTT.

V usage is TRBV28 and J usage is TRBJ1-2, with D unclear. The CDR3 loop spans 15 amino acids. Germline V CDR1 and CDR2: MDHEN, SYDVKM. Trimming removed 2 bases from V and 5 bases from J, with 15 bases in between. CDR3 amino acids: CASSLHRPGSYGYTF. CDR3 nucleotide sequence: TGTGCCAGCAGTTTACACCGTCCGGGTTCTTATGGCTACACCTTC.

The chain uses TRBV9 and TRBJ2-1, with 13 bases lining up with TRBD2. From germline, CDR1 is SGDLS and CDR2 YYNGEE. V trimming: 0 bases; J trimming: 6 bases; junction bases outside the gene matches: 6. This CDR3 has 17 residues. CDR3: CASSVELAGGPLNEQFF. CDR3 bases: TGTGCCAGCAGCGTAGAACTAGCGGGAGGGCCCCTCAATGAGCAGTTCTTC.

CDR3 bases: TGTGCCAGCAGACCCTTCGGGCAGGGGGCGTCGGGCTACACCTTC. Protein sequence: CASRPFGQGASGYTF. The chain employs TRBV28 and TRBJ1-2; TRBD1 agrees at 8 bases. V was clipped by 6 bases and J by 8 bases; unmatched bases: 14. Germline-derived CDR1 and CDR2 are MDHEN and SYDVKM. This CDR3 comprises 15 residues.

This clone came up once. The V gene is TRBV27, the J gene TRBJ2-1, with TRBD1 matching over 10 bases. The CDR3 covers 15 residues. Germline V lookup: CDR1 MNHEY, CDR2 SMNVEV (reference sequence). The V gene end was trimmed by 1 base and the J gene end by 7 bases; junction bases not matched to a gene: 4. In nucleotides, the CDR3 is TGTGCCAGCAGTTTATATATGGGACAGGGGAATGAGCAGTTCTTC. Its protein product is CASSLYMGQGNEQFF.

The chain combines TRBV2 with TRBJ2-4; D tentatively fits TRBD1 or TRBD2 (5 bases each). Germline loops: CDR1 SNHLY, CDR2 FYNNEI. With 8 bases removed from V and 7 bases from J, the gap between germline ends came to 15 bases. This CDR3 is 13 amino acids long. The CDR3 DNA sequence: TGTGCCAGCGGACCACCGGGACCCAACATTCAGTACTTC. This translates into CASGPPGPNIQYF. Filled out from reference TRBV2 and TRBJ2-4, the complete variable domain reads EPEVTQTPSHQVTQMGQEVILRCVPISNHLYFYWYRQILGQKVEFLVSFYNNEISEKSEIFDDQFSVERPDGSNFTLKIRSTKLEDSAMYFCASGPPGPNIQYFGAGTRLSVL.